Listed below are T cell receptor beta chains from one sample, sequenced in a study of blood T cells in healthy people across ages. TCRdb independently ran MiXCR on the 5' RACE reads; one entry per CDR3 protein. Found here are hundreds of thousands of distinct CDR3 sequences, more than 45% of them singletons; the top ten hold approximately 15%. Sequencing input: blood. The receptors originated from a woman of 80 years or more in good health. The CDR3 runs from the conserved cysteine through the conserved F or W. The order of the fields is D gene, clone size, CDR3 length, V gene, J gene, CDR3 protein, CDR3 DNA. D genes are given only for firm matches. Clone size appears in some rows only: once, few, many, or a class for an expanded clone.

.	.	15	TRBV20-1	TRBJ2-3	CSASVGAGGTDTQYF	TGCAGTGCATCCGTCGGAGCGGGTGGAACAGATACGCAGTATTTT
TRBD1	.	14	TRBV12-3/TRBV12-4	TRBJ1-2	CASTTGTGGRGYTF	TGTGCCAGCACCACGGGGACAGGGGGCCGAGGCTACACCTTC
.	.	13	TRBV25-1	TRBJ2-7	CASSEDGLGEQYF	TGTGCCAGCAGTGAAGACGGCCTAGGGGAGCAGTACTTC
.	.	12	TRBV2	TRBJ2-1	CASSEVWPPRFF	TGTGCCAGCAGTGAAGTTTGGCCGCCGAGGTTCTTC
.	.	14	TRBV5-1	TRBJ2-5	CASSDPQGSETQYF	TGCGCCAGCAGCGACCCCCAGGGGTCCGAGACCCAGTACTTC
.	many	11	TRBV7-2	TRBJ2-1	CASSPHGEQFF	TGTGCCAGCAGCCCCCATGGTGAGCAGTTCTTC
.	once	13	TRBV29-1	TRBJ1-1	CSVRVGMNTEAFF	TGCAGCGTTAGAGTGGGAATGAACACTGAAGCTTTCTTT
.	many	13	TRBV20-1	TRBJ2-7	CSAALARSYEQYF	TGCAGTGCTGCCCTGGCGCGTTCCTACGAGCAGTACTTC
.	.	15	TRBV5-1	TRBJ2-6	CASSLSQAGANVLTF	TGCGCCAGCAGCTTGAGCCAGGCTGGGGCCAACGTCCTGACTTTC
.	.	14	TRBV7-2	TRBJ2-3	CASSVGVATDTQYF	TGTGCCAGCAGCGTGGGAGTGGCCACAGATACGCAGTATTTT
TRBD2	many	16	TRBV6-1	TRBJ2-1	CASRKSRLAGYNEQFF	TGTGCCAGCAGGAAGTCCCGACTAGCGGGGTACAATGAGCAGTTCTTC
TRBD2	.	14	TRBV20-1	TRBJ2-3	CSASKREGLDTQYF	TGCAGTGCTAGTAAGCGGGAGGGCCTAGATACGCAGTATTTT
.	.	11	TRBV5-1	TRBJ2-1	CASSYSAEQFF	TGCGCCAGCAGTTATTCTGCTGAGCAGTTCTTC
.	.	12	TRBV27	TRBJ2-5	CASRGTGETQYF	TGTGCCAGCAGAGGTACGGGGGAGACCCAGTACTTC
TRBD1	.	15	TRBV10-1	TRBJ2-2	CASSNGQVYTGELFF	TGCGCCAGCAGCAACGGACAGGTTTACACCGGGGAGCTGTTTTTT
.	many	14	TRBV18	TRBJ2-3	CASSLVMYTDTQYF	TGTGCCAGCTCACTTGTGATGTACACAGATACGCAGTATTTT
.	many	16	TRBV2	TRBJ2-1	CASSGIGWAPGNEQFF	TGTGCCAGCAGTGGAATAGGGTGGGCCCCAGGCAATGAGCAGTTCTTC
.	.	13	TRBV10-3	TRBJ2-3	CAISPEGTDTQYF	TGTGCCATCAGTCCGGAAGGCACAGATACGCAGTATTTT
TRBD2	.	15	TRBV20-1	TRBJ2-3	CSAPSDGGGRDTQYF	TGCAGTGCTCCAAGCGACGGCGGGGGGAGGGATACGCAGTATTTT
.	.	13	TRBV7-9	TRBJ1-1	CASSLGGLQSAFF	TGTGCCAGCAGCTTAGGAGGGCTCCAGAGCGCTTTCTTT
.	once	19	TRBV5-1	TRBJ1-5	CASSLRELVDQSSNQPQHF	TGCGCCAGCAGCTTGAGGGAATTAGTGGACCAAAGTAGCAATCAGCCCCAGCATTTT
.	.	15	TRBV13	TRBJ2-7	CASSLMRQGSYEQYF	TGTGCCAGCAGCTTAATGCGGCAGGGCTCCTACGAGCAGTACTTC
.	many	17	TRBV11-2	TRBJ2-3	CASSLLYQGHSTDTQYF	TGTGCCAGCAGCTTATTATATCAAGGTCATAGCACAGATACGCAGTATTTT
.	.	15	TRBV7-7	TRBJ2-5	CASSYVLAPQETQYF	TGTGCCAGCAGTTATGTGCTAGCACCTCAAGAGACCCAGTACTTC
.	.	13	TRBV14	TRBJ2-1	CASSQVPKNERFF	TGTGCCAGCAGCCAAGTCCCTAAAAATGAGCGGTTCTTC
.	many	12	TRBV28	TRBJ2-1	CASSSPGEGQFF	TGTGCCAGCAGCTCCCCAGGGGAAGGGCAGTTCTTC
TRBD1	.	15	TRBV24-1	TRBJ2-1	CATGEGGQGVHEQFF	TGTGCCACCGGGGAGGGGGGACAGGGAGTCCATGAGCAGTTCTTC
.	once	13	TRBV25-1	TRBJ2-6	CASSESGANVLTF	TGTGCCAGCAGTGAATCTGGGGCCAACGTCCTGACTTTC
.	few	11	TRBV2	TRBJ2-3	CASRATDTQYF	TGTGCCTCACGGGCCACGGATACGCAGTATTTT
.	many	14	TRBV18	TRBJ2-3	CASSKVGGTDTQYF	TGTGCCAGCTCAAAGGTGGGGGGCACAGATACGCAGTATTTT
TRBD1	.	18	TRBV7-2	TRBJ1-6	CASSSHRQGISSLSPLHF	TGTGCCAGCAGCTCGCACCGACAGGGTATTTCCTCGCTATCACCCCTCCACTTT
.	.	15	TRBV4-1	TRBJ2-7	CASSQERAGAYEQYF	TGCGCCAGCAGCCAAGAGCGGGCTGGCGCCTACGAGCAGTACTTC
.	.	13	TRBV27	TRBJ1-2	CASSFRGPLGYTF	TGTGCCAGCAGTTTTCGGGGGCCCCTTGGCTACACCTTC
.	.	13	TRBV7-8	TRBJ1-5	CASSIYRDQPQHF	TGTGCCAGCAGTATATACAGGGATCAGCCCCAGCATTTT
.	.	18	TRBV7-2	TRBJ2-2	CASSSPSGQRGMTGELFF	TGTGCCAGCAGCTCCCCATCGGGCCAAAGAGGGATGACCGGGGAGCTGTTTTTT
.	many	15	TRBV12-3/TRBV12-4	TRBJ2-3	CASSLGPTSTDTQYF	TGCGCCAGCAGCTTGGGCCCAACGAGCACAGATACGCAGTATTTT
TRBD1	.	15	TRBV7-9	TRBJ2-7	CASSDPGQGIYEQYF	TGTGCCAGCAGCGATCCGGGACAGGGGATTTACGAGCAGTACTTC
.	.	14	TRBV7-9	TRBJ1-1	CASSLRTANTEAFF	TGTGCCAGCAGCCTCAGGACAGCAAACACTGAAGCTTTCTTT
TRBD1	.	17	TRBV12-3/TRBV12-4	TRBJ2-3	CASSPSPGQGSEDTQYF	TGTGCCAGCAGTCCTAGTCCGGGACAGGGGTCCGAAGATACGCAGTATTTT
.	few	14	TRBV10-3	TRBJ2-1	CATMGRSPGNEQFF	TGTGCCACCATGGGGCGGTCTCCGGGGAATGAGCAGTTCTTC